The clone carrying this T cell receptor (beta chain) was observed a few times. What it recognizes is unknown. Researchers gathered lesional scalp punch biopsies and peripheral blood from patients with alopecia areata. The sample is drawn from a study of CD8+ T cells in alopecia areata. Study context: Treated patients were dosed with oral tofacitinib, taking 5 to 10 mg twice daily. Study outcomes and limitations: Normal skin's resident alphabeta T cells are also sequenced in scalp samples. Normal scalp showed lower clonality than lesional scalp, especially alopecia totalis/universalis.

Extraction of RNA preceded its reverse transcription into cDNA, which served as the sequencing template. TCRdb's copy holds only in-frame clones and misses some; the assay was immunoSEQ multiplex PCR. The sample carries around 10,000 clones, approximately 60% recorded once. This specimen was skin, taken at week 0. This TCR was recovered from a human donor with alopecia areata.

The CDR3 is CASSAYTLTEGRNTEAFF. In DNA, the CDR3 is TGTGCCAGCAGTGCCTATACCCTCACCGAGGGTAGGAACACTGAAGCTTTCTTT. The J gene is TRBJ1-1, the V gene TRBV2; D remains ambiguous. Germline CDR1 and CDR2: SNHLY and FYNNEI. The V end was cut by 4 bases, the J end by 1 base, with 22 bases between. The CDR3 extends over 18 amino acids.